These 3 T cell receptor beta chains originate from one sample sequenced in a study of control samples from healthy donors and cancer patients. Method: immunoSEQ multiplex PCR; TCRdb's copy keeps in-frame clones and lacks some. The data contain around 70,000 clones, 94% of them seen just once; the ten biggest clones take up approximately 3%. Specimen: blood. These receptors were collected from a woman younger than 45 in good health.

This chain joins TRBV6-5 and TRBJ1-3, with D perhaps TRBD1 (5 bases). V shed 6 bases and J shed 1 base, with 10 bases lying between them. The germline CDR1 and CDR2 sequences are MNHEY and SVGAGI. This CDR3 is built from 14 residues. The CDR3 region is CASRIQASGNTIYF. In nucleotides, the CDR3 is TGTGCCAGCAGAATACAGGCATCTGGAAACACCATATATTTT.

V gene TRBV10-3 combines with J gene TRBJ2-2, with 9 bases lining up with TRBD1. The V and J ends lost 4 bases and 6 bases, in that order; junction bases with no gene match: 12. CDR3 size: 17 residues. In germline, CDR1 is ENHRY, CDR2 SYGVKD. CDR3 DNA: TGTGCCATCAGTGCCAGGGACAGGGTCCGAAGGCCCGGGGAGCTGTTTTTT. It encodes CAISARDRVRRPGELFF.

The chain employs TRBV7-9 and TRBJ1-1; D unclear. Germline V gives CDR1 SEHNR, CDR2 FQNEAQ (reference sequence). The CDR3 extends over 14 amino acids. Trimming took off 2 bases at V and 5 bases at J, with 12 bases between the two ends. CDR3 protein: CASSLSALGTEAFF. The DNA of the CDR3 is TGTGCCAGCAGCTTATCAGCCCTAGGGACTGAAGCTTTCTTT.